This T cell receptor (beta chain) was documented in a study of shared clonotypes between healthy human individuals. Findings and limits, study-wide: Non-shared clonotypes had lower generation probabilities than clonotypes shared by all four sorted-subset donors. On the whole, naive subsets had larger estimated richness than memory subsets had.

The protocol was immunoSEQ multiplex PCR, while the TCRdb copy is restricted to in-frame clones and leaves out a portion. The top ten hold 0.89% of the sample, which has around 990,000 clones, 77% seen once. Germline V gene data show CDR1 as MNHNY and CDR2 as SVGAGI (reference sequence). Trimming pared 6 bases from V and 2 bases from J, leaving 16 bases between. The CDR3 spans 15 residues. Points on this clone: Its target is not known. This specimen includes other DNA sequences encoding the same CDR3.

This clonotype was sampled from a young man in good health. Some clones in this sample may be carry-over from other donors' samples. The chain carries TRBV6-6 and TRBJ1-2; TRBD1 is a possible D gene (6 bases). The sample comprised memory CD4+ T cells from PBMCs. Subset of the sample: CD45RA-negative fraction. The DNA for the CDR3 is TGTGCCAGCAGCCCCGACAGGACACCGAACTATGGCTACACCTTC. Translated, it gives CASSPDRTPNYGYTF.